This T cell receptor beta chain is from a study of T cell responses to AZD1222 COVID-19 vaccine. The data were produced by immunoSEQ multiplex PCR, yet TCRdb's version contains in-frame clones alone and is incomplete. The sample has 150,000 to 200,000 clones, roughly nine tenths seen once. With regard to this clone: The antigen is not known.

Findings and caveats of the study: Donor demographics were predominantly white British with a female majority; clonal diversity may be underestimated.

Sequencing used peripheral blood, obtained 28 days after the second AZD1222 dose. The source is an adult who received the AZD1222 COVID-19 vaccine.

Here the CDR3 reads CASRHQGFTNYGYTF. The CDR3 DNA reads TGTGCCAGCAGGCATCAGGGATTTACGAACTATGGCTACACCTTC. The chain couples TRBV11-1 to TRBJ1-2; weak D call: TRBD1 (5 bases). Germline loops: CDR1 SGHAT, CDR2 FQDESV (reference sequence). Trimming took 6 bases from V and 2 from J, leaving 16 bases between them. The CDR3 runs to 15 residues.